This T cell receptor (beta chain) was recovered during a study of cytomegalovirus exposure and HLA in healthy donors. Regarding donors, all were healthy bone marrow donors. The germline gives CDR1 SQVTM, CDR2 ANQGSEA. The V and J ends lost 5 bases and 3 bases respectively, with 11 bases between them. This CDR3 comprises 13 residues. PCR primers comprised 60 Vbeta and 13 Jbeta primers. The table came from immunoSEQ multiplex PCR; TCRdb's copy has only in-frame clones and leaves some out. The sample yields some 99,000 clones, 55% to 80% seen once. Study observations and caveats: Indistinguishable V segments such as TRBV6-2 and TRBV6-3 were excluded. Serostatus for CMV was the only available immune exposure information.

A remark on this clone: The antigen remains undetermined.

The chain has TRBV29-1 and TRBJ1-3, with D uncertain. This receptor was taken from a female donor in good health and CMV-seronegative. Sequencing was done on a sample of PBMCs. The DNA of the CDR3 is TGCAGCGTTCAGGCCGTGTATGGAAACACCATATATTTT. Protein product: CSVQAVYGNTIYF. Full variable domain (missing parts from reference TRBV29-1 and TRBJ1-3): SAVISQKPSRDICQRGTSLTIQCQVDSQVTMMFWYRQQPGQSLTLIATANQGSEATYESGFVIDKFPISRPNLTFSTLTVSNMSPEDSSIYLCSVQAVYGNTIYFGEGSWLTVV.